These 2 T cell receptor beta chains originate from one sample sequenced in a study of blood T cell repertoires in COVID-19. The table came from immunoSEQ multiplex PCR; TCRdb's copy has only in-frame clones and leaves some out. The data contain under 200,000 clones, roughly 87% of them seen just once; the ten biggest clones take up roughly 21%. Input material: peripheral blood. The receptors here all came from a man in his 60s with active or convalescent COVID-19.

CDR3 loop: CASSPRGGMSDTQYF. Written as DNA, the CDR3 is TGTGCCAGCAGCCCTCGGGGGGGCATGTCAGATACGCAGTATTTT. The rearrangement links TRBV7-3 to TRBJ2-3, with 8 nucleotides matching TRBD2. Trimming at V came to 5 bases and at J to 4 bases, leaving 8 bases not matched to a gene. This CDR3 contains 15 residues. The germline CDR1 and CDR2 sequences are SGHTA and FQGTGA. The variable domain in full, completed from reference TRBV7-3 and TRBJ2-3, reads GAGVSQTPSNKVTEKGKYVELRCDPISGHTALYWYRQSLGQGPEFLIYFQGTGAADDSGLPNDRFFAVRPEGSVSTLKIQRTERGDSAVYLCASSPRGGMSDTQYFGPGTRLTVL.

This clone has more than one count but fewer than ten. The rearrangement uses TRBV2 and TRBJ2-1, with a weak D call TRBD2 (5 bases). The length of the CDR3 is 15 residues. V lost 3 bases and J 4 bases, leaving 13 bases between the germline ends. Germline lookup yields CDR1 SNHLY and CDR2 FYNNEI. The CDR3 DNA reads TGTGCCAGCAGTGATGAGGGATTCAGATACAATGAGCAGTTCTTC. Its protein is CASSDEGFRYNEQFF.